The next 9 T cell receptor beta chains were all read from a single sample in a study of blood T cell repertoires in COVID-19. The data were produced by immunoSEQ multiplex PCR, yet TCRdb's version contains in-frame clones alone and is incomplete. Here the sample spans 250,000 to 300,000 clones, approximately 89% being singletons. Sequencing used peripheral blood. These receptors came from a woman in her thirties or forties who had recovered from COVID-19.

The rearrangement links TRBV3-1 (or the pseudogene TRBV3-2) to TRBJ2-3, with no clear D. This CDR3 comprises 13 residues. Trimming removed 1 base at V and 8 bases at J, with 10 bases between. Germline V gene sequence: CDR1 LGHDT, CDR2 YNNKEL (reference sequence). Written as DNA, the CDR3 is TGTGCCAGCAGCCAAGTTTACTACCCTACGCAGTATTTT. This encodes CASSQVYYPTQYF.

The rearrangement joins TRBV5-1 to TRBJ2-7; D uncertain. The closer fit of TRBJ2-1 to the DNA end suggests the J call may be wrong. Per the germline V gene, CDR1 is SGHRS and CDR2 is YFSETQ. This CDR3 is 10 amino acids long. The CDR3 DNA is TGCGCCAGCAGCTTGGAGGGACAGTTCTTC. It yields the protein CASSLEGQFF.

A single count supports this clone. The rearrangement joins TRBV28 to TRBJ2-7; 7 bases align to TRBD1. The length of the CDR3 is 14 residues. V was pared by 2 bases and J by 3 bases, with 4 bases of the junction left unmatched. Per the germline V gene, CDR1 is MDHEN and CDR2 is SYDVKM. The CDR3 reads CASSLEGGNYEQYV. DNA of the CDR3: TGTGCCAGCAGTTTAGAAGGGGGCAACTACGAGCAGTACGTC.

The V and J genes are TRBV6-2 or TRBV6-3 and TRBJ2-5; TRBD2 might be the D (6 bases). The germline V gene has CDR1 MNHEY and CDR2 SVGEGT. The V gene lost 2 bases and the J gene lost 5 bases, with 18 bases spanning the gap. The CDR3 is made up of 16 amino acids. CDR3 nucleotide sequence: TGTGCCAGCAGTTACGCTGCGGGAACGCTGGGTGAGACCCAGTACTTC. Its protein is CASSYAAGTLGETQYF.

For this clone: A read error may account for a junction end that differs from germline. The chain has TRBV18 and TRBJ1-5; D gene unclear. The CDR3 sequence is 14 residues long. Germline CDR1 is KGHSH and CDR2 is LQKENI. Written as DNA, the CDR3 is TGTGCCAGCTCACCATCGGAGGCAGCCGGCCCCGGGGATTTT. Its protein product is CASSPSEAAGPGDF.

The chain uses TRBV19 and TRBJ2-3, with D perhaps matching TRBD2 (7 bases). The CDR3 is 16 residues long. The ends were cut back, 7 bases at V and 0 bases at J, with 17 bases in the middle. CDR1 is LNHDA and CDR2 is SQIVND in the germline V gene (reference sequence). Here the CDR3 reads CASNRFPGGSTDTQYF. In DNA, the CDR3 is TGTGCCAGTAATAGGTTTCCGGGGGGCAGCACAGATACGCAGTATTTT.

This chain connects TRBV11-1 to TRBJ2-2; tentative D call: TRBD1 (6 bases). With 8 bases removed from V and 6 bases from J, the gap between germline ends came to 10 bases. The CDR3 sequence is 12 residues long. In germline, CDR1 is SGHAT, CDR2 FQDESV (reference sequence). The CDR3 loop is CASGRGAGELFF. For the CDR3, the DNA is TGTGCCAGCGGCAGGGGAGCCGGGGAGCTGTTTTTT.

The rearrangement links TRBV19 to TRBJ2-7; possible D gene TRBD1, 6 bases. V was cut by 5 bases and J by 0 bases, with 14 bases left in between. The CDR3 contains 15 residues. Germline V CDR1 and CDR2: LNHDA, SQIVND (reference sequence). CDR3 coding DNA: TGTGCCAGTAGTCCTTCGTTGGACAGCTCCTACGAGCAGTACGTC. It yields the protein CASSPSLDSSYEQYV.

This chain uses TRBV4-3 with TRBJ2-2; a weak D match, TRBD1 (6 bases). The germline CDR1 and CDR2 sequences are LGHNA and YSLEER. The CDR3 covers 13 residues. Trimming pared 4 bases from V and 3 bases from J, leaving 6 bases between. The CDR3 bases are TGCGCCAGCAGCCGACAGGACACCGGGGAGCTGTTTTTT. Translating it yields CASSRQDTGELFF.